One and the same sample provided the 11 T cell receptor beta chains below, sequenced in a study of blood T cells in healthy people across ages. A J-beta primer mix and a sample-barcoded 5' primer were used in a second PCR of about 7 to 12 cycles. From the 5' RACE reads, TCRdb called clonotypes with MiXCR, one entry per CDR3 protein. The sample carries some 1.7 million distinct CDR3 sequences, roughly 28% recorded once. Sequenced material: blood. Receptor source: a woman aged 25 to 39 in good health.

The chain couples TRBV4-2 to TRBJ2-1; 10 bases match TRBD2. The CDR3 contains 17 residues. The germline V gene encodes CDR1 LGHNA and CDR2 YNFKEQ. The junction had 8 bases not matched to a gene; V was cut back by 3 bases and J by 3 bases. DNA for the CDR3: TGTGCCAGCAGCCACGACGTAGCGGGGGGCCTCTACAATGAGCAGTTCTTC. It translates to CASSHDVAGGLYNEQFF.

The V and J genes are TRBV7-6 and TRBJ2-3; D is possibly TRBD1 or TRBD2 (5 bases each). Germline loops: CDR1 SGHVS, CDR2 FNYEAQ. The CDR3 sequence is 15 residues long. V was shortened by 0 bases and J by 6 bases, with 13 bases between the two germline ends. CDR3 nucleotide sequence: TGTGCCAGCAGCTTAGCTGGGGCCGGGGTGGATACGCAGTATTTT. As protein: CASSLAGAGVDTQYF.

This clonotype was counted only a few times. The chain joins TRBV6-6 to TRBJ2-1; D gene uncertain. Germline CDR1 is MNHNY and CDR2 is SVGAGI (reference sequence). This CDR3 has 14 residues. Deletions cut 5 bases from V and 5 bases from J, with 13 bases between. The CDR3 sequence is CASSPTWRDNEQFF. DNA of the CDR3: TGTGCCAGCAGTCCGACGTGGCGTGACAATGAGCAGTTCTTC.

Details on this clonotype: A read error may produce the germline difference seen at one junction end. The genes are TRBV5-1 and TRBJ2-7, with TRBD2 as a possible D gene (6 bases). This CDR3 has 14 residues. From germline, CDR1 is SGHRS and CDR2 YFSETQ. CDR3 sequence reads: CASSLGGTYNEQYF. CDR3 DNA: TGTGCCAGCAGCTTAGGCGGGACCTACAATGAGCAGTACTTC.

This clonotype has more than one count but fewer than ten. The CDR3, as DNA: TGTGCCAGCAGCCCCCAAGCGGGAGGGGGAGAGCAGTACTTC. As protein: CASSPQAGGGEQYF. This chain joins TRBV7-2 and TRBJ2-7; 10 positions match TRBD2. V lost 5 bases to trimming and J lost 7 bases; unmatched junction nucleotides: 8. This CDR3 region has 14 residues. CDR1 SGHTA and CDR2 FQGNSA come from the germline V gene.

V gene TRBV7-9 combines with J gene TRBJ1-1; D gene ambiguous. The V end lost 7 bases, the J end lost 3 bases, and 12 bases lay between the germline ends. This CDR3 contains 13 residues. Germline loops: CDR1 SEHNR, CDR2 FQNEAQ (reference sequence). In DNA, the CDR3 is TGTGCCAGCATAGGACCCGGCGACACTGAAGCTTTCTTT. It codes for CASIGPGDTEAFF.

This clonotype has a handful of counts. This rearrangement joins TRBV7-2 to TRBJ1-4; no firm D call. Per germline, CDR1 SGHTA and CDR2 FQGNSA. Trimming shortened V by 5 bases and J by 0 bases, and 7 bases separated the two germline ends. The CDR3 totals 14 residues. CDR3 amino acids: CASSSIPTNEKLFF. The DNA for the CDR3 is TGTGCCAGCAGCAGCATCCCAACTAATGAAAAACTGTTTTTT.

The sample holds a few counts of this clonotype. The J gene is TRBJ1-5, the V gene TRBV15; 8 nucleotides align to TRBD1. CDR1 is LNHNV, CDR2 YYDKDF, per germline (reference sequence). The CDR3 has 12 residues. J lost 9 bases, V lost 8 bases, and 6 bases had no gene match. The CDR3 sequence is CATRTGKRPQHF. CDR3 DNA: TGTGCCACCCGGACAGGGAAACGGCCCCAGCATTTT.

This clonotype showed up just a few times. This chain connects TRBV30 to TRBJ2-7, with D unclear. Deletions cut 2 bases from V and 4 bases from J, with 6 bases between. This CDR3 is built from 11 residues. Per germline, CDR1 GTSNPN and CDR2 SVGIG (reference sequence). In nucleotides, the CDR3 is TGTGCCTGGAGTATCCAGTACGAGCAGTACTTC. The encoded protein is CAWSIQYEQYF.

The chain uses TRBV24-1 and TRBJ2-5; D is possibly TRBD1 (7 bases). CDR1 and CDR2 (germline): KGHDR, SFDVKD. Trimming removed 6 bases from V and 11 bases from J, with 21 bases in between. This CDR3 is 14 amino acids long. As DNA, the CDR3 is TGTGCCACCAGTTACCCGGGGGACAGAGAAATACAGTACTTC. Protein sequence: CATSYPGDREIQYF.

This clonotype was detected a few times. The chain uses TRBV20-1 and TRBJ2-7, with 8 nucleotides matching TRBD2. Germline-derived CDR1 and CDR2 are DFQATT and SNEGSKA (reference sequence). The ends lost 1 base at V and 4 bases at J; junction bases unmatched: 9. The CDR3 totals 15 residues. The DNA for the CDR3 is TGCAGTGCTAGAGGGCCGGGACTAGGGGTTTACGAGCAGTACTTC. Protein sequence: CSARGPGLGVYEQYF.